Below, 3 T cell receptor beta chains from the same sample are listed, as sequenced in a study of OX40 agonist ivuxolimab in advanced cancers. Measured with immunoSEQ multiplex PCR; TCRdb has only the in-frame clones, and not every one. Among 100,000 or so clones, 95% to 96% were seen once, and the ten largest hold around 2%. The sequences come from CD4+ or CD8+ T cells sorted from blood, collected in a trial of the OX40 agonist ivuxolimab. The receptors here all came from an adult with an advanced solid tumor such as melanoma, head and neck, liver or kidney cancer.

The CDR3 coding sequence is TGTGCCAGTATCGATACATTCTACAGCAATCAGCCCCAGCATTTT. The encoded protein is CASIDTFYSNQPQHF. The chain combines TRBV19 with TRBJ1-5; D ambiguous. With 7 bases removed from V and 1 base from J, the gap between germline ends came to 14 bases. CDR3 length: 15 residues. Germline V gives CDR1 LNHDA, CDR2 SQIVND (reference sequence).

The chain's CDR3 is CASSLMGGAGNQPQHF. The CDR3 bases are TGTGCCAGCAGTTTAATGGGTGGGGCCGGCAATCAGCCCCAGCATTTT. The chain is built from TRBV28 and TRBJ1-5, with D possibly matching TRBD1 (5 bases). Per the germline V gene, CDR1 is MDHEN and CDR2 is SYDVKM. The CDR3 is 16 amino acids. V lost 2 bases, J lost 2 bases, and 13 bases lay in between.

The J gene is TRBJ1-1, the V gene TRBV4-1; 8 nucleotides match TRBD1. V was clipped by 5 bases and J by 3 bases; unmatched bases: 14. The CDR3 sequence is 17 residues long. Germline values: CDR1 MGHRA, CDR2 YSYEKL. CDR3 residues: CASSGPGTGLGDTEAFF. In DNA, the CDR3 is TGCGCCAGCAGCGGGCCCGGGACAGGCTTGGGGGACACTGAAGCTTTCTTT.